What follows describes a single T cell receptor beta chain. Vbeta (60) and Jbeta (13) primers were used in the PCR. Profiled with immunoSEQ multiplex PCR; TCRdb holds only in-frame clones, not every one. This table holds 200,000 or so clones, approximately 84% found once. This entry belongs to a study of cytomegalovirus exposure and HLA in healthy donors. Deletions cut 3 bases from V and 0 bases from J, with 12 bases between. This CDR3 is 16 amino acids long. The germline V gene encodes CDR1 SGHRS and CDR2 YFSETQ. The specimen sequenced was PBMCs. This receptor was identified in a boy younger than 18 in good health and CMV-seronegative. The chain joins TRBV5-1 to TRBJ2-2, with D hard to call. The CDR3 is CASSWASTSNTGELFF. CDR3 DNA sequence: TGCGCCAGCAGCTGGGCTTCCACCTCGAACACCGGGGAGCTGTTTTTT.